The following is a T cell receptor (beta chain) sequence with its context. These data are taken from a study of blood T cell repertoires in COVID-19. V was cut by 2 bases and J by 5 bases, with 13 bases left in between. The CDR3 spans 15 residues. Germline V gives CDR1 SGDLS, CDR2 YYNGEE. Source study methods: Counts of nucleated cells, estimated from reference gene primer amplification, were obtained. Sequenced by immunoSEQ multiplex PCR; TCRdb stores in-frame clones only, minus some. V, J and clone size derive from that table, while D and trimming were established from the DNA sequence. The repertoire includes 250,000 to 350,000 clones, over 80% of them detected once, and around 4.2% sits in the top ten.

Sequencing was performed on peripheral blood. The chain has TRBV9 and TRBJ2-2; D is perhaps TRBD2 (6 bases). The clonotype comes from a woman in her forties or fifties with active or convalescent COVID-19. The chain's CDR3 is CASSVLASGTGELFF. For the CDR3, the DNA is TGTGCCAGCAGCGTTCTAGCGTCGGGGACCGGGGAGCTGTTTTTT.